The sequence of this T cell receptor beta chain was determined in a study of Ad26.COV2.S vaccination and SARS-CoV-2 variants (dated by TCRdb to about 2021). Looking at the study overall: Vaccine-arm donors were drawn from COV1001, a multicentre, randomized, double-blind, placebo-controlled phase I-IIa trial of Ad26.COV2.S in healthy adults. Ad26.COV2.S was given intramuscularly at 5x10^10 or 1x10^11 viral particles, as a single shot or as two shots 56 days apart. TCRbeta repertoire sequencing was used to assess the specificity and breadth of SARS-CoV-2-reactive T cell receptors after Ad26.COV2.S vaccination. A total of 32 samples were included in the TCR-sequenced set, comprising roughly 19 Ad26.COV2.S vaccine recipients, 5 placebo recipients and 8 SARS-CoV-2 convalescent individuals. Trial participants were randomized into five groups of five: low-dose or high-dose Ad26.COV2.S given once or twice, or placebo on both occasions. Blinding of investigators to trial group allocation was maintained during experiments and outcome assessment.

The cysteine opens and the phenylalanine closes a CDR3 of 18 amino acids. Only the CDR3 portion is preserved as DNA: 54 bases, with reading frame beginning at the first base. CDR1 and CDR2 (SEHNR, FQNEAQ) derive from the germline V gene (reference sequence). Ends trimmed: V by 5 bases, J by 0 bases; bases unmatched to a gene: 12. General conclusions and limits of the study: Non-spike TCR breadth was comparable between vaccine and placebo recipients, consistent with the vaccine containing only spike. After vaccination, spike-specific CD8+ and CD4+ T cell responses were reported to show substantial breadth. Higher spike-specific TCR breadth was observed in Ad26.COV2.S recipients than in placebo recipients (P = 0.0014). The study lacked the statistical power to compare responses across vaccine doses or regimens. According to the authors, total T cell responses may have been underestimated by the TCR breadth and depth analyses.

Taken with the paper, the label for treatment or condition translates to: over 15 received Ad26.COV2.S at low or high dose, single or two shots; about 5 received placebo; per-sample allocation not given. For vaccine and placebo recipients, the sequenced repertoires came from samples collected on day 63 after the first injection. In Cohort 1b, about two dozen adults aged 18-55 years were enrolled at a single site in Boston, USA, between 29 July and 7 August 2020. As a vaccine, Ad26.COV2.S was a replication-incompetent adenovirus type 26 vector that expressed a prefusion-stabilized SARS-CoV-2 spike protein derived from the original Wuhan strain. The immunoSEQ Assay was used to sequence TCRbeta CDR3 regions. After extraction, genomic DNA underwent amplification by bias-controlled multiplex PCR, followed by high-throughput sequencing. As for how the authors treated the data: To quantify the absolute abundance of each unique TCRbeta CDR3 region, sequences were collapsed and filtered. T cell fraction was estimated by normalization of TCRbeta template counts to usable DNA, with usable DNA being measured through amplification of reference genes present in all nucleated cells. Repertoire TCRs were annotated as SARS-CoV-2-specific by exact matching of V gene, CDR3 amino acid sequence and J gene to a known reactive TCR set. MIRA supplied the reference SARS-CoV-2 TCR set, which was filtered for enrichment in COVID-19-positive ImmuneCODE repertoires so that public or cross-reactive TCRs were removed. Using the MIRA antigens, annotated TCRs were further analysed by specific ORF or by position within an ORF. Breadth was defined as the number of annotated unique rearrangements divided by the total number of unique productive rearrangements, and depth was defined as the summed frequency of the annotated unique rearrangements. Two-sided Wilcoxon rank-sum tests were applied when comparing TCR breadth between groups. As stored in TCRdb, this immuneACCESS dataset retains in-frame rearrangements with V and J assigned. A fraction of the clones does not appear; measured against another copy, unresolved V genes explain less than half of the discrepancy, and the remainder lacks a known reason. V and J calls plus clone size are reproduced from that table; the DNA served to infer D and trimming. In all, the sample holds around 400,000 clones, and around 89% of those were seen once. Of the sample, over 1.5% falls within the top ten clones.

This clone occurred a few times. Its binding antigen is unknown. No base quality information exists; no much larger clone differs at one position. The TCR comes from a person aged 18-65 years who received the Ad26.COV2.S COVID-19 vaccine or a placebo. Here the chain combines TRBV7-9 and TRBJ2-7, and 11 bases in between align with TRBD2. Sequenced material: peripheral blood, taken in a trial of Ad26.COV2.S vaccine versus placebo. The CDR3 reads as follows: CASSPRSSGREHSYEQYF. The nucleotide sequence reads TGTGCCAGCAGCCCCCGGAGTAGCGGGAGGGAGCACTCCTACGAGCAGTACTTC.